The rows below give T cell receptor beta chains drawn from one sample of a study of T cell responses to AZD1222 COVID-19 vaccine. The repertoire was sequenced with immunoSEQ multiplex PCR; TCRdb's copy has only in-frame clones and lacks some. The table lists more than 100,000 clones, 87% of them singletons. The source was peripheral blood, collected on day 0 of AZD1222 vaccination. These receptors all come from an adult in good health. Both conserved end residues are part of each CDR3. The D gene is left open where the match is weak. Clone size is not always given. Where it is, it says once, few, many or a class for expanded clones.

j_call: TRBJ1-2
clone_size: NA
v_call: TRBV4-1
d_call: NA
cdr3_nt: TGCGCCAGCAGCCAAGCATCCAACACTGGCCTGAGCTACACCTTC
cdr3_aa: CASSQASNTGLSYTF

j_call: TRBJ1-2
clone_size: NA
v_call: TRBV7-8
d_call: NA
cdr3_nt: TGTGCCAGCAGCTTAGATGGGTATGGCTACACCTTC
cdr3_aa: CASSLDGYGYTF

j_call: TRBJ1-1
clone_size: NA
v_call: TRBV18
d_call: NA
cdr3_nt: TGTGCCAGCTCAGTCGTACTTGGCGGTGAAGCTTTCTTT
cdr3_aa: CASSVVLGGEAFF

j_call: TRBJ1-2
clone_size: once
v_call: TRBV5-6
d_call: TRBD1
cdr3_nt: TGTGCCAGCAGCGCCCCGACAGGGGGCCCTAACTATGGCTACACCTTC
cdr3_aa: CASSAPTGGPNYGYTF

j_call: TRBJ2-7
clone_size: NA
v_call: TRBV27
d_call: NA
cdr3_nt: TGTGCCAGCAGCTTCTCGTACGGGGCCTACGAGCAGTACTTC
cdr3_aa: CASSFSYGAYEQYF

j_call: TRBJ2-7
clone_size: NA
v_call: TRBV12-5
d_call: TRBD2
cdr3_nt: TGTGCTAGTGGTTTTCTGGGAGGGAGGTCAACGATGAAATACGAGCAGTACTTC
cdr3_aa: CASGFLGGRSTMKYEQYF

j_call: TRBJ2-3
clone_size: NA
v_call: TRBV4-2
d_call: NA
cdr3_nt: TGTGCCAGCAGCCAGGGCGAAGACACAGATACGCAGTATTTT
cdr3_aa: CASSQGEDTDTQYF

j_call: TRBJ1-5
clone_size: NA
v_call: TRBV19
d_call: NA
cdr3_nt: TGTGCCAGTAGTATAGCCGTAGGGCCCCAGCATTTT
cdr3_aa: CASSIAVGPQHF

j_call: TRBJ1-4
clone_size: few
v_call: TRBV9
d_call: NA
cdr3_nt: TGTGCCAGCAGCGGGGGGCGAAATGAAAAACTGTTTTTT
cdr3_aa: CASSGGRNEKLFF

j_call: TRBJ1-6
clone_size: NA
v_call: TRBV6-5
d_call: TRBD1
cdr3_nt: TGTGCCAGCAGTTCCGGACAGGGGCGAGGTAATTCACCCCTCCACTTT
cdr3_aa: CASSSGQGRGNSPLHF

j_call: TRBJ1-1
clone_size: few
v_call: TRBV5-8
d_call: TRBD1
cdr3_nt: TGTGCCAGCAGTCGACAGGGGACCGCTGAAGCTTTCTTT
cdr3_aa: CASSRQGTAEAFF

j_call: TRBJ2-3
clone_size: NA
v_call: TRBV6-2/TRBV6-3
d_call: TRBD2
cdr3_nt: TGTGCCAGCAGTGGGACTAGCGGGGGGGACATCGCGGATACGCAGTATTTT
cdr3_aa: CASSGTSGGDIADTQYF

j_call: TRBJ2-7
clone_size: NA
v_call: TRBV6-5
d_call: NA
cdr3_nt: TGTGCCAGCAGTTACTCGATCAAGGTATACGAGCAGTACTTC
cdr3_aa: CASSYSIKVYEQYF

j_call: TRBJ1-1
clone_size: NA
v_call: TRBV19
d_call: TRBD1
cdr3_nt: TGTGCCAGTAGTACCGGGACAGGGAGTAACACTGAAGCTTTCTTT
cdr3_aa: CASSTGTGSNTEAFF

j_call: TRBJ1-2
clone_size: NA
v_call: TRBV24-1
d_call: NA
cdr3_nt: TGTGCCACCAGTCGGGATTCTAACTATGGCTACACCTTC
cdr3_aa: CATSRDSNYGYTF

j_call: TRBJ2-6
clone_size: NA
v_call: TRBV9
d_call: NA
cdr3_nt: TGTGCCAGCAGCGTAGCGTCGTCTGGGGCCAACGTCCTGACTTTC
cdr3_aa: CASSVASSGANVLTF

j_call: TRBJ1-5
clone_size: NA
v_call: TRBV27
d_call: TRBD1
cdr3_nt: TGTGCCAGCGGCCCACACGGACAGGGGGCAAATCAGCCCCAGCATTTT
cdr3_aa: CASGPHGQGANQPQHF

j_call: TRBJ2-7
clone_size: NA
v_call: TRBV28
d_call: TRBD2
cdr3_nt: TGTGCCAGCAGTTTAGAGACTAGCGGGATGCACTCCTACGAGCAGTACTTC
cdr3_aa: CASSLETSGMHSYEQYF

j_call: TRBJ2-1
clone_size: NA
v_call: TRBV4-1
d_call: NA
cdr3_nt: TGCGCCAGCAGCCATAAAGGGGTTTTATCCTACAATGAGCAGTTCTTC
cdr3_aa: CASSHKGVLSYNEQFF

j_call: TRBJ2-7
clone_size: NA
v_call: TRBV7-2
d_call: TRBD1
cdr3_nt: TGTGCCAGCAGCTTTTCAACAGGGGGTTTCTACGAGCAGTACTTC
cdr3_aa: CASSFSTGGFYEQYF

j_call: TRBJ2-7
clone_size: NA
v_call: TRBV4-2
d_call: NA
cdr3_nt: TGTGCCAGCAGCCAAGGAGGGGGGGACGAGCAGTACTTC
cdr3_aa: CASSQGGGDEQYF

j_call: TRBJ1-5
clone_size: NA
v_call: TRBV12-3/TRBV12-4
d_call: NA
cdr3_nt: TGTGCCAGCAGTGGGGGGTGGGGGGCCCCTCATTTT
cdr3_aa: CASSGGWGAPHF

j_call: TRBJ1-6
clone_size: NA
v_call: TRBV3-1/TRBV3-2
d_call: TRBD1
cdr3_nt: TGTGCCAGCAGCCCGCGACAGGGTGGCTCCTATAATTCACCCCTCCACTTT
cdr3_aa: CASSPRQGGSYNSPLHF

j_call: TRBJ2-7
clone_size: NA
v_call: TRBV10-3
d_call: NA
cdr3_nt: TGTGCCATCAGTGATGGAGCAGGGTGGTACTTC
cdr3_aa: CAISDGAGWYF

j_call: TRBJ1-2
clone_size: NA
v_call: TRBV7-8
d_call: NA
cdr3_nt: TGTGCCAGCAGCCCACCCCGAGGGGAATCTAACTATGGCTACACCTTC
cdr3_aa: CASSPPRGESNYGYTF

j_call: TRBJ1-4
clone_size: NA
v_call: TRBV6-8
d_call: TRBD1
cdr3_nt: TGTGCCAGCAGACCCCCCGGGCGGGACAGAACCTCAACTAATGAAAAACTGTTTTTT
cdr3_aa: CASRPPGRDRTSTNEKLFF

j_call: TRBJ2-7
clone_size: NA
v_call: TRBV5-8
d_call: TRBD1
cdr3_nt: TGTGCCAGCAGCTTCGGACAGGCGATCTCCTACGAGCAGTACTTC
cdr3_aa: CASSFGQAISYEQYF

j_call: TRBJ2-5
clone_size: NA
v_call: TRBV6-5
d_call: NA
cdr3_nt: TGTGCCGCCGCACCGGGATCACCCGAGGGGACCCAGTACTTC
cdr3_aa: CAAAPGSPEGTQYF

j_call: TRBJ2-2
clone_size: medium-sized
v_call: TRBV7-2
d_call: NA
cdr3_nt: TGTGCCAGCAGCGATAGCTTTAGGGGGGGTACCGGGGAGCTGTTTTTT
cdr3_aa: CASSDSFRGGTGELFF

j_call: TRBJ2-3
clone_size: NA
v_call: TRBV10-2
d_call: NA
cdr3_nt: TGCGCCAGCCTCTCTGGCACAGATACGCAGTATTTT
cdr3_aa: CASLSGTDTQYF

j_call: TRBJ2-7
clone_size: NA
v_call: TRBV23-1
d_call: NA
cdr3_nt: TGCGCCAGCAGGGGCGTCGGGCCCACGAGATTAGAGCAGTACTTC
cdr3_aa: CASRGVGPTRLEQYF

j_call: TRBJ1-4
clone_size: NA
v_call: TRBV6-5
d_call: TRBD1
cdr3_nt: TGTGCCAGCCACGTTGGGACAGCTAATGAAAAACTGTTTTTT
cdr3_aa: CASHVGTANEKLFF

j_call: TRBJ1-6
clone_size: NA
v_call: TRBV6-4
d_call: NA
cdr3_nt: TGTGCCAGCAGTGTAAGCAGGGGCGGAAATTCACCCCTCCACTTT
cdr3_aa: CASSVSRGGNSPLHF

j_call: TRBJ2-6
clone_size: NA
v_call: TRBV5-1
d_call: NA
cdr3_nt: TGCGCCAGCAGCTTGAGGCAGGGCGCGGTAACTGGGGCCAACGTCCTGACTTTC
cdr3_aa: CASSLRQGAVTGANVLTF

j_call: TRBJ1-5
clone_size: NA
v_call: TRBV3-1/TRBV3-2
d_call: TRBD1
cdr3_nt: TGTGCCAGCAGCCACGGACAGGGTAGCAATCAGCCCCAGCATTTT
cdr3_aa: CASSHGQGSNQPQHF

j_call: TRBJ1-3
clone_size: NA
v_call: TRBV5-5
d_call: TRBD1
cdr3_nt: TGTGCCAGCAGCGGGACAGGGACCGATGGGGACACCATATATTTT
cdr3_aa: CASSGTGTDGDTIYF

j_call: TRBJ1-4
clone_size: NA
v_call: TRBV19
d_call: NA
cdr3_nt: TGTGCCAGTAGTATAGATTGGGAGGGGCCGTCGACGAATGAAAAACTGTTTTTT
cdr3_aa: CASSIDWEGPSTNEKLFF

j_call: TRBJ2-1
clone_size: once
v_call: TRBV5-5
d_call: NA
cdr3_nt: TGTGCCAGCAGCTTGGAGTTTTTGAACTACAATGAGCAGTTCTTC
cdr3_aa: CASSLEFLNYNEQFF

j_call: TRBJ2-7
clone_size: once
v_call: TRBV5-5
d_call: NA
cdr3_nt: TGTGCCAGCAGCTTGGGACTCCATGCGAGCTCCTACGAGCAGTACTTC
cdr3_aa: CASSLGLHASSYEQYF

j_call: TRBJ2-1
clone_size: NA
v_call: TRBV6-5
d_call: TRBD2
cdr3_nt: TGTGCCAGCAGAGCGGGGGGGCGGAATGAGCAGTTCTTC
cdr3_aa: CASRAGGRNEQFF